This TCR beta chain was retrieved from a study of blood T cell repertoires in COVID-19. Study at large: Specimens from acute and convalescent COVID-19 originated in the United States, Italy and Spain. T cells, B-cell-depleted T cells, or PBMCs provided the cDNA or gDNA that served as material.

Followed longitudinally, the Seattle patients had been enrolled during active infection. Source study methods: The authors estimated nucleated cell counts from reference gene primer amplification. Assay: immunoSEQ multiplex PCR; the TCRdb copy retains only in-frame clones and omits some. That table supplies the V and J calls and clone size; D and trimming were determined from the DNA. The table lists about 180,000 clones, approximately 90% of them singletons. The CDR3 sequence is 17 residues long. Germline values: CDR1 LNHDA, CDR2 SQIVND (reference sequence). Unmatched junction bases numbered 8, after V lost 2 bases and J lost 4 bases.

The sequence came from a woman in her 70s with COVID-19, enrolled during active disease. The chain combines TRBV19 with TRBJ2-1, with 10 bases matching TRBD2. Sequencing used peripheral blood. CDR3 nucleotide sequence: TGTGCCAGTAGTATACGCCTAGCGGGAGATGGGTACAATGAGCAGTTCTTC. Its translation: CASSIRLAGDGYNEQFF.